The 12 T cell receptor beta chains below were found in one sample sequenced in a study of identical twins. Using its own MiXCR run on the 5' RACE reads, TCRdb lists one record per CDR3 protein. The sample shows 600,000 to 850,000 distinct CDR3 sequences, 18% of them seen only once. Separately, the same data were catalogued under a study of T cells expressing NK-cell markers.

The sample comprised PBMCs. The receptors derive from a woman aged 18-35 years in good health.

This clonotype appeared a few times. V and J are TRBV9 and TRBJ1-1; D perhaps matches TRBD1 (5 bases). Trimming removed 0 bases at V and 6 bases at J, with 9 bases between. The CDR3 contains 13 residues. From germline, CDR1 is SGDLS and CDR2 YYNGEE. The CDR3 region is CASSVEWGSEAFF. The CDR3 region has the DNA TGTGCCAGCAGCGTAGAATGGGGGTCTGAAGCTTTCTTT. Complete variable domain (other parts from reference TRBV9 and TRBJ1-1): DSGVTQTPKHLITATGQRVTLRCSPRSGDLSVYWYQQSLDQGLQFLIQYYNGEERAKGNILERFSAQQFPDLHSELNLSSLELGDSALYFCASSVEWGSEAFFGQGTRLTVV.

At least ten counts were recorded for this clonotype. The chain uses TRBV20-1 and TRBJ1-1; TRBD1 matches 7 bases. CDR1 and CDR2 from the germline V gene are DFQATT and SNEGSKA (reference sequence). J gave up 5 bases and V 6 bases, and 12 bases lay outside the gene matches. CDR3 length equals 14 residues. The CDR3 is CSATKSTGITEAFF. The CDR3 DNA sequence: TGCAGTGCCACTAAATCGACAGGGATAACTGAAGCTTTCTTT.

This clonotype came up a few times. CDR3 DNA sequence: TGTGCCATCGTGGGAGGGGAAGGGACAGATACGCAGTATTTT. Its translation: CAIVGGEGTDTQYF. The chain carries TRBV11-2 and TRBJ2-3; 7 bases are a match to TRBD2. This CDR3 has 14 residues. CDR1 and CDR2 from the germline V gene are SGHAT and FQNNGV. Unmatched junction bases numbered 10, after V lost 10 bases and J lost 3 bases.

The J gene is TRBJ2-1, the V gene TRBV11-2; D unresolved. Trimming stripped 3 bases from V and 5 bases from J, with 11 bases between. This CDR3 is 14 amino acids long. The germline CDR1 and CDR2 sequences are SGHAT and FQNNGV. The CDR3 nucleotides are TGTGCCAGCAGCTTTTACCTCACAGACAATGAGCAGTTCTTC. It codes for CASSFYLTDNEQFF.

This clonotype was seen only a few times. Here the CDR3 DNA reads TGTGCCAGCTCACCACGGCTGATCTCTGGAAACACCATATATTTT. It translates to CASSPRLISGNTIYF. This chain connects TRBV18 to TRBJ1-3; D is uncertain. CDR1 is KGHSH, CDR2 LQKENI, per germline. V lost 1 base to trimming and J lost 0 bases, with 7 bases between them. This CDR3 is built from 15 residues.

This rearrangement joins TRBV4-3 to TRBJ1-1; possibly TRBD1 for D (5 bases). Germline values: CDR1 LGHNA, CDR2 YSLEER. The CDR3 is 14 residues long. V was pared by 0 bases and J by 6 bases, with 11 bases between. The CDR3 loop reads CASSQDQRGSEAFF. The CDR3 coding sequence is TGCGCCAGCAGCCAAGATCAGAGGGGATCTGAAGCTTTCTTT.

The chain joins TRBV7-2 to TRBJ1-3; D not certain. The length of the CDR3 is 15 residues. The V and J ends lost 2 bases and 2 bases respectively, with 10 bases between them. CDR1 and CDR2 from the germline V gene are SGHTA and FQGNSA. The CDR3 DNA reads TGTGCCAGCAGCTTATTCTCCGGGCCTGGAAACACCATATATTTT. It codes for CASSLFSGPGNTIYF. The complete variable domain, with remaining parts taken from reference TRBV7-2 and TRBJ1-3, reads GAGVSQSPSNKVTEKGKDVELRCDPISGHTALYWYRQSLGQGLEFLIYFQGNSAPDKSGLPSDRFSAERTGGSVSTLTIQRTQQEDSAVYLCASSLFSGPGNTIYFGEGSWLTVV.

This chain joins TRBV7-3 and TRBJ2-2; tentatively, D is TRBD2 (5 bases). This CDR3 comprises 17 residues. From germline, CDR1 is SGHTA and CDR2 FQGTGA. The V gene lost 5 bases and the J gene lost 0 bases, with 16 bases spanning the gap. DNA for the CDR3: TGTGCCAGCAGCCTCCTATCCGGGGTAACGAACACCGGGGAGCTGTTTTTT. Translating gives CASSLLSGVTNTGELFF.

This clonotype appeared a few times. The CDR3, as DNA: TGTGCCAGCAGTTCCCCCGGGACTCCACAGTTCTTC. This gives the protein CASSSPGTPQFF. The chain joins TRBV6-5 to TRBJ2-1; a weak D match, TRBD2 (6 bases). The CDR3 has 12 amino acids. CDR1 is MNHEY, CDR2 SVGAGI, per germline. V was shortened by 4 bases and J by 13 bases, with 14 bases between the two germline ends.

This clonotype has just a few counts. The rearrangement links TRBV20-1 to TRBJ2-7, with no clear D. The ends were cut back, 2 bases at V and 6 bases at J, with 11 bases in the middle. The CDR3 length is 12 residues. CDR1 and CDR2 from the germline V gene are DFQATT and SNEGSKA (reference sequence). CDR3 coding DNA: TGCAGTGCTAGACACCATGGACGCGAGCAGTACTTC. Its protein product is CSARHHGREQYF.

The chain combines TRBV5-1 with TRBJ2-1, with unresolved D. In germline, CDR1 is SGHRS, CDR2 YFSETQ. Deletions cut 0 bases from V and 7 bases from J, with 8 bases between. The CDR3 length is 13 residues. The chain's CDR3 is CASSLAVVNEQFF. CDR3 coding DNA: TGCGCCAGCAGCTTGGCCGTCGTAAATGAGCAGTTCTTC.

The rearrangement joins TRBV4-1 to TRBJ1-3; 7 bases map to TRBD1. The length of the CDR3 is 17 residues. J was trimmed by 0 bases and V by 0 bases; bases with no gene match: 5. Germline V CDR1 and CDR2: MGHRA, YSYEKL. The CDR3 sequence is CASSQEAAGGSGNTIYF. In nucleotides, the CDR3 is TGCGCCAGCAGCCAAGAGGCCGCAGGGGGCTCTGGAAACACCATATATTTT.